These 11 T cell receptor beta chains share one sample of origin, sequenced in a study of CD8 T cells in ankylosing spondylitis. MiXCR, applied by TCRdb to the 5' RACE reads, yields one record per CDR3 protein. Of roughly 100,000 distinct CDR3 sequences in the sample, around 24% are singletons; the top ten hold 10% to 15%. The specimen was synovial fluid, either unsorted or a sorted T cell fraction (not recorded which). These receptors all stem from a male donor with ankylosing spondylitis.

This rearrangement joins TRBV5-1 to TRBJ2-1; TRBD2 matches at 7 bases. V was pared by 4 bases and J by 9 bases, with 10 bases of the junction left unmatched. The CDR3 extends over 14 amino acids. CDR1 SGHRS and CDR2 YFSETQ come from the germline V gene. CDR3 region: CASSLGREQLEQFF. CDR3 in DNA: TGCGCCAGCAGCCTGGGGAGGGAACAACTTGAGCAGTTCTTC.

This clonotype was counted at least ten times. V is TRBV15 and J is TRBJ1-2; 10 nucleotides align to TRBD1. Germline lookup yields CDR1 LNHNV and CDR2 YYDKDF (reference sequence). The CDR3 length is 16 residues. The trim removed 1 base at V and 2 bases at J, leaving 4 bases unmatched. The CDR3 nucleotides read TGTGCCACCAGCAGAGGTGGGACAGGGGCCAACTATGGCTACACCTTC. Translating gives CATSRGGTGANYGYTF.

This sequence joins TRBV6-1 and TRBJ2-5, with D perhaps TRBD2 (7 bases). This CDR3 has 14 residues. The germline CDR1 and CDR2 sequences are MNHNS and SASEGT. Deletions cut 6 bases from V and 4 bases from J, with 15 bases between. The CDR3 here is CASSPGGRAETQYF. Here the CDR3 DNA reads TGTGCCAGCAGCCCCGGGGGGCGGGCAGAGACCCAGTACTTC.

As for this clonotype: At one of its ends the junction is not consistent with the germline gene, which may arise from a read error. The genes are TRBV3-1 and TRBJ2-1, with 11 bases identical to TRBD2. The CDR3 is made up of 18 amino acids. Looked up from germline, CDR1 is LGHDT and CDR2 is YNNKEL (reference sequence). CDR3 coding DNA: TGTGCCAGTAGCCAAGTTGTTCGGGGACTAGCGGTGGACAATGAGCAGTTCTTC. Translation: CASSQVVRGLAVDNEQFF.

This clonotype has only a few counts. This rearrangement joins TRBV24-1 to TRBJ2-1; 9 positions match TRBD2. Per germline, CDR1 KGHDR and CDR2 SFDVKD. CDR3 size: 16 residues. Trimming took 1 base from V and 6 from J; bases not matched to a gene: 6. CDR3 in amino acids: CATSDFSSGKVNEQFF. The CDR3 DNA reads TGTGCCACCAGTGATTTCTCTAGCGGGAAGGTCAATGAGCAGTTCTTC.

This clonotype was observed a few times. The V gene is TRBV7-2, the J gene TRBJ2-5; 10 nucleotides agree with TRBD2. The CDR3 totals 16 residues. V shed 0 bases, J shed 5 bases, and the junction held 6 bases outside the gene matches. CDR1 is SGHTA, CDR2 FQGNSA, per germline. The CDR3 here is CASSLASGRAEETQYF. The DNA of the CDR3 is TGTGCCAGCAGCTTAGCGAGCGGGAGGGCCGAGGAGACCCAGTACTTC. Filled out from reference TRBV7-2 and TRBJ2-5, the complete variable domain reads GAGVSQSPSNKVTEKGKDVELRCDPISGHTALYWYRQSLGQGLEFLIYFQGNSAPDKSGLPSDRFSAERTGGSVSTLTIQRTQQEDSAVYLCASSLASGRAEETQYFGPGTRLLVL.

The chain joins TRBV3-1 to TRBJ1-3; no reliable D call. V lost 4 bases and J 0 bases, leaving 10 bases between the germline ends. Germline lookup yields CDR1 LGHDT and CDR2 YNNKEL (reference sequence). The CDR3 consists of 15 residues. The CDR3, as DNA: TGTGCCAGCAGCCTGGATGCAGCCTCTGGAAACACCATATATTTT. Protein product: CASSLDAASGNTIYF. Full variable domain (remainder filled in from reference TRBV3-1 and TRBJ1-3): DTAVSQTPKYLVTQMGNDKSIKCEQNLGHDTMYWYKQDSKKFLKIMFSYNNKELIINETVPNRFSPKSPDKAHLNLHINSLELGDSAVYFCASSLDAASGNTIYFGEGSWLTVV.

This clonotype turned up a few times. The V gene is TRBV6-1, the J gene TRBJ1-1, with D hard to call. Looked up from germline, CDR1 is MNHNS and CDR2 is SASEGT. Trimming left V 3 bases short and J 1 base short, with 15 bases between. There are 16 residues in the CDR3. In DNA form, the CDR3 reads TGTGCCAGCAGTGATCCCGGAGGCACCCAGAACACTGAAGCTTTCTTT. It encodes CASSDPGGTQNTEAFF.

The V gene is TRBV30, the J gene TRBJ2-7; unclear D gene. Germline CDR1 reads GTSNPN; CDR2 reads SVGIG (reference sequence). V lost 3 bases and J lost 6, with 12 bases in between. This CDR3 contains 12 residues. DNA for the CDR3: TGTGCCTGGAGCACGGCTATGCGCGAGCAGTACTTC. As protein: CAWSTAMREQYF.

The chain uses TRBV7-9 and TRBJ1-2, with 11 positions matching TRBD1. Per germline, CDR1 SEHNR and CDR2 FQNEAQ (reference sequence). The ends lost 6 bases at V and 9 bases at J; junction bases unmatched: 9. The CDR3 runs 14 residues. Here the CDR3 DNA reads TGTGCCAGCAGGCCGGGACAGGGGGTTCTTAGCTACACCTTC. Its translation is CASRPGQGVLSYTF.

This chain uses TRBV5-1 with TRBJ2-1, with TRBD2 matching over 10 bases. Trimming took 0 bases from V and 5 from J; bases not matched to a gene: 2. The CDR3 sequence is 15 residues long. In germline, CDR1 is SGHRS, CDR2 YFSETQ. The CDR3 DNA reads TGCGCCAGCAGCTTGGGGACTAGCGGAAACAATGAGCAGTTCTTC. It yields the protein CASSLGTSGNNEQFF.